Sequencing of this TCR beta chain was carried out in a study of shared clonotypes between healthy human individuals. Trimming took 4 bases from V and 2 from J, leaving 4 bases between them. The germline V gene has CDR1 SEHNR and CDR2 FQNEAQ (reference sequence). This CDR3 contains 12 residues. Donors, without exception, were Caucasian adults residing in Nashville, Tennessee. Deep level was the assay's run setting. Genomic DNA belonging to each subset was distributed in equal measure over several immunoSEQ plates. This table comes from immunoSEQ multiplex PCR, and its TCRdb copy is limited to in-frame clones, with some not included. This table holds 400,000 to 500,000 clones, 70% to 80% found once.

The TCR sequence derives from a woman aged 40 to 50 in good health. Some clones in this sample may be carry-over from other donors' samples. This chain joins TRBV7-9 and TRBJ2-3; D call uncertain. Sequenced material: PBMCs. In DNA form, the CDR3 reads TGTGCCAGCAGCTACCCCACAGATACGCAGTATTTT. Translating it yields CASSYPTDTQYF.